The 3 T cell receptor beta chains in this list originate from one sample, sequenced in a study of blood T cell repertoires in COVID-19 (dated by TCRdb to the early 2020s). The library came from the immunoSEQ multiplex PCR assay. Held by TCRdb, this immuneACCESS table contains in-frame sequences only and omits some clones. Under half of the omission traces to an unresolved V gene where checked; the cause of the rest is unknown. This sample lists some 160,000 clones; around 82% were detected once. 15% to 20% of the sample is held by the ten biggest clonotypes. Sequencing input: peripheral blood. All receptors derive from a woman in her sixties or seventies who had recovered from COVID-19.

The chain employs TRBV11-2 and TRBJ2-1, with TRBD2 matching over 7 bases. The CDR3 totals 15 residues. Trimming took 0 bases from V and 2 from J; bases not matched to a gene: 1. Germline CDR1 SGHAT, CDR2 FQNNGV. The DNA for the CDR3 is TGTGCCAGCAGCTTAGACCTAGCGGCCTACAATGAGCAGTTCTTC. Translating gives CASSLDLAAYNEQFF.

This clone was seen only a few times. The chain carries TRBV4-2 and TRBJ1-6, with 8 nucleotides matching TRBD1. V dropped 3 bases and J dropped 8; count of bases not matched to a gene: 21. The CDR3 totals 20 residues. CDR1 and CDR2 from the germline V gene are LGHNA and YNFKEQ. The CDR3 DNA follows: TGTGCCAGCAGCCACCCTGCAACCGGACAGGGTTATATGGGTTATTCACCCCTCCACTTT. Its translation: CASSHPATGQGYMGYSPLHF.

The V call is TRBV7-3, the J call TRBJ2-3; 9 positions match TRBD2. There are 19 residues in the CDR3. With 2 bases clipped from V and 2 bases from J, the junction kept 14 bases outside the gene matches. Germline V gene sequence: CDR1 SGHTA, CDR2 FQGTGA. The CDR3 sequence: CASSLRWSRLAGTTDTQYF. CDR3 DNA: TGTGCCAGCAGCTTACGGTGGTCTCGGCTAGCGGGGACCACAGATACGCAGTATTTT.